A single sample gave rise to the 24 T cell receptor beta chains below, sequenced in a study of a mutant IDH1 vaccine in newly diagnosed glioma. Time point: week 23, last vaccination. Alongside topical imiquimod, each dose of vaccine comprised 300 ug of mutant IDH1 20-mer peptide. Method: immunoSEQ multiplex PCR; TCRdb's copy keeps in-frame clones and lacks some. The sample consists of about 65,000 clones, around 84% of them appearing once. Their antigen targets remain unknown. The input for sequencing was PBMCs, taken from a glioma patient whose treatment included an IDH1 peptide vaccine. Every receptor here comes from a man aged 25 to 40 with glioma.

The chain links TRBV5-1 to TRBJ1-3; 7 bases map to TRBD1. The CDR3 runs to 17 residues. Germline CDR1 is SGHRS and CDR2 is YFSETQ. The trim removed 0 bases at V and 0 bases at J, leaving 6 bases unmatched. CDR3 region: CASSLAGQGVSGNTIYF. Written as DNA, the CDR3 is TGCGCCAGCAGCTTGGCAGGTCAGGGGGTCTCTGGAAACACCATATATTTT.

The CDR3 DNA follows: TGTGCCAGCAGCCTTCTCAAAAACATTCAGTACTTC. Translation gives CASSLLKNIQYF. The J gene is TRBJ2-4, the V gene TRBV28; D is undetermined. The CDR3 sequence is 12 residues long. The germline V gene encodes CDR1 MDHEN and CDR2 SYDVKM. The ends were cut back, 6 bases at V and 3 bases at J, with 6 bases in the middle. The full variable domain, completed using reference TRBV28 and TRBJ2-4, is DVKVTQSSRYLVKRTGEKVFLECVQDMDHENMFWYRQDPGLGLRLIYFSYDVKMKEKGDIPEGYSVSREKKERFSLILESASTNQTSMYLCASSLLKNIQYFGAGTRLSVL.

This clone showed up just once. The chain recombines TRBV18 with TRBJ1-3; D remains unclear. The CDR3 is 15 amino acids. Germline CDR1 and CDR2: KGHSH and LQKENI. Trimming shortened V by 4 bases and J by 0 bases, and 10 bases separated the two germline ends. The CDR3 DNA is TGTGCCAGCTCACGACCGGGAAGCTCTGGAAACACCATATATTTT. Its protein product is CASSRPGSSGNTIYF.

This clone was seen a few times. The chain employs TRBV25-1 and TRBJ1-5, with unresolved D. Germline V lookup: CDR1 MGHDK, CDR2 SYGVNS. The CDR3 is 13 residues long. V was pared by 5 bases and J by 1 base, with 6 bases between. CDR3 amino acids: CASSKTSNQPQHF. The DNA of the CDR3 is TGTGCCAGCAGTAAAACCAGCAATCAGCCCCAGCATTTT.

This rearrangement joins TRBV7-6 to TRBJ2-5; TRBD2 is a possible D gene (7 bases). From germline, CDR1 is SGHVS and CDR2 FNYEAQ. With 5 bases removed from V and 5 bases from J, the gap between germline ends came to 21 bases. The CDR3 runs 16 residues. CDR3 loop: CASSPQFGGARETQYF. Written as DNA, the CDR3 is TGTGCCAGCAGCCCCCAATTTGGGGGGGCCAGGGAGACCCAGTACTTC.

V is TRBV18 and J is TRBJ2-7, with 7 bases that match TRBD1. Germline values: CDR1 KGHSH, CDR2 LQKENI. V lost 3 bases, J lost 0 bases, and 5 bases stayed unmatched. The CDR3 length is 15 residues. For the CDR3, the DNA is TGTGCCAGCTCACCGGGGACAGCCTCCTCCTACGAGCAGTACTTC. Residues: CASSPGTASSYEQYF.

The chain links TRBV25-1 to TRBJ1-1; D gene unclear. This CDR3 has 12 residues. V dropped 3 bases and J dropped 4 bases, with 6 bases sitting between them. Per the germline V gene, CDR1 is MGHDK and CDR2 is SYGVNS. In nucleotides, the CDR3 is TGTGCCAGCAGTGATTACAGCACTGAAGCTTTCTTT. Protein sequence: CASSDYSTEAFF.

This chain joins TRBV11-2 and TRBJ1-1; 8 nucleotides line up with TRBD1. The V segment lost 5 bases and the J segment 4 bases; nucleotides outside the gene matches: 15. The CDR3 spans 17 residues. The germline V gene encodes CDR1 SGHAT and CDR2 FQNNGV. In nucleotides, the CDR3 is TGTGCCAGCAGCCCCGGACAGGGCCCAGGGAGCGGCACTGAAGCTTTCTTT. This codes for CASSPGQGPGSGTEAFF.

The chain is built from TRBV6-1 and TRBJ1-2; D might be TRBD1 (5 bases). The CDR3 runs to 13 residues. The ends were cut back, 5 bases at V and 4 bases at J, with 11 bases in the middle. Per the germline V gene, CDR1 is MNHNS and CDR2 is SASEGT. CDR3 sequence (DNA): TGTGCCAGCAGTTTATGGGACGGCTATGGCTACACCTTC. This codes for CASSLWDGYGYTF.

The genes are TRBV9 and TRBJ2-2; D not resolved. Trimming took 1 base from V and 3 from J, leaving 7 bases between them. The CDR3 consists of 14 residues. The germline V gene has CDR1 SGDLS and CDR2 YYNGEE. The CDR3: CASSVHWHTGELFF. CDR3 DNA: TGTGCCAGCAGCGTACATTGGCACACCGGGGAGCTGTTTTTT.

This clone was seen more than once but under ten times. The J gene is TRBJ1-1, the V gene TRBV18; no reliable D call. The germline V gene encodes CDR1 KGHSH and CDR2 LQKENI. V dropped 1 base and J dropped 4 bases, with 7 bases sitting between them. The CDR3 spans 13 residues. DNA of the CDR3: TGTGCCAGCTCACCACGGGCAGTCACTGAAGCTTTCTTT. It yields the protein CASSPRAVTEAFF.

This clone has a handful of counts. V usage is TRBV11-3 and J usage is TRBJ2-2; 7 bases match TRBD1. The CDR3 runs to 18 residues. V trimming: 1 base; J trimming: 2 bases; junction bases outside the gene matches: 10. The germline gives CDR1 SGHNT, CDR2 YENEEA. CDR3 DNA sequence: TGTGCCAGCAGCTTAGGAGACAGGGTCTCGCCCAACACCGGGGAGCTGTTTTTT. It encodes CASSLGDRVSPNTGELFF.

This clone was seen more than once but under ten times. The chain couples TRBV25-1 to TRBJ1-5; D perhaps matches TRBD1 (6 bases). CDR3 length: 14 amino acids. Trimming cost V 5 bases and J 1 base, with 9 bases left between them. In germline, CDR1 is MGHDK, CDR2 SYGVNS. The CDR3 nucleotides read TGTGCCAGCAGTAGGACAGACAGCAATCAGCCCCAGCATTTT. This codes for CASSRTDSNQPQHF.

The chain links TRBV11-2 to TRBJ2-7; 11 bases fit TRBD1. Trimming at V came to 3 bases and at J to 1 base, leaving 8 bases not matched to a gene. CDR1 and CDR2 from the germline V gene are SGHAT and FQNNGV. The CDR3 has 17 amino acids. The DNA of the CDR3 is TGTGCCAGCAGCTTGGGGACAGGGGGGTTTGGGTCCTACGAGCAGTACTTC. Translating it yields CASSLGTGGFGSYEQYF.

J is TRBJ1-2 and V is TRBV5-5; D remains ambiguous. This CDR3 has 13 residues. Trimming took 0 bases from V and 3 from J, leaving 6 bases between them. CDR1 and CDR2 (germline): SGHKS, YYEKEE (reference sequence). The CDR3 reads CASSLGMDYGYTF. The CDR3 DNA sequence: TGTGCCAGCAGCTTGGGCATGGACTATGGCTACACCTTC.

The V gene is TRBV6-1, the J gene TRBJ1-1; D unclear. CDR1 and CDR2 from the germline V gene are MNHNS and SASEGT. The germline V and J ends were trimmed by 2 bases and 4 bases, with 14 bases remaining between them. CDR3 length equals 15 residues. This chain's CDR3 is CASSEIRTVGTEAFF. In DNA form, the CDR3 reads TGTGCCAGCAGTGAAATCCGTACGGTTGGCACTGAAGCTTTCTTT.

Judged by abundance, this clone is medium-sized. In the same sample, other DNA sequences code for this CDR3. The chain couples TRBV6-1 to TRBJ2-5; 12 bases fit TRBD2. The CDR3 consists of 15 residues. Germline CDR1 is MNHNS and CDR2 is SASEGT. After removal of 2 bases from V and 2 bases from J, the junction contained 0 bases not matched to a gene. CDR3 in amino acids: CASSELAGGQETQYF. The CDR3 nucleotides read TGTGCCAGCAGTGAACTAGCGGGGGGGCAAGAGACCCAGTACTTC.

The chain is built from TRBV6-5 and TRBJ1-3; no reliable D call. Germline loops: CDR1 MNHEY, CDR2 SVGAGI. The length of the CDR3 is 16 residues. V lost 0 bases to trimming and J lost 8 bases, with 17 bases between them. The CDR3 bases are TGTGCCAGCAGTTACTCGGCCGGACTTTTATCGGACACCATATATTTT. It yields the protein CASSYSAGLLSDTIYF.

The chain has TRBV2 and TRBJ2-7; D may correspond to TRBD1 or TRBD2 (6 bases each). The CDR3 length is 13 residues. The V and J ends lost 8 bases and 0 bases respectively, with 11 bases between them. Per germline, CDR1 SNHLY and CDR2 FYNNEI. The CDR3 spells CASAGGHSYEQYF. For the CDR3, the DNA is TGTGCCAGCGCCGGGGGCCACTCCTACGAGCAGTACTTC.

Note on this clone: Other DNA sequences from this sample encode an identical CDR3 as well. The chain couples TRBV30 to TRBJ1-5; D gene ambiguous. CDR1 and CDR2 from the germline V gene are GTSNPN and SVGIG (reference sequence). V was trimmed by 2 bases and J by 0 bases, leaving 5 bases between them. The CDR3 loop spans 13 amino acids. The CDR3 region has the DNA TGTGCCTGGAGTCCGGATAGCAATCAGCCCCAGCATTTT. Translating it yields CAWSPDSNQPQHF.

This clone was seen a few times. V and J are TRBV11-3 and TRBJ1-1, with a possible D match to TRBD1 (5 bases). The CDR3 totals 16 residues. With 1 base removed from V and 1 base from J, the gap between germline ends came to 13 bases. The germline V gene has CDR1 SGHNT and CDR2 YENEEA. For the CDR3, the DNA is TGTGCCAGCAGCTTAGGCGTTTGGGGGAAGAACACTGAAGCTTTCTTT. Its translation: CASSLGVWGKNTEAFF.

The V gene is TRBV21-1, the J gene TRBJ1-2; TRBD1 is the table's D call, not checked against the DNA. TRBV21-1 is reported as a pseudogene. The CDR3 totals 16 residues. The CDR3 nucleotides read TGTGCCAGCAGCAAAGGGACAGGGGGTGAATACTATGGCTACACCTTC. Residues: CASSKGTGGEYYGYTF.

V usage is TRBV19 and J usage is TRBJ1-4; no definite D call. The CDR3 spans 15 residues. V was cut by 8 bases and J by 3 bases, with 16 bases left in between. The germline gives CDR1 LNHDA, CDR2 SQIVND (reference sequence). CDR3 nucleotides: TGTGCCAGTTCCCACATAGGAAAAGCTAATGAAAAACTGTTTTTT. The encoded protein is CASSHIGKANEKLFF.

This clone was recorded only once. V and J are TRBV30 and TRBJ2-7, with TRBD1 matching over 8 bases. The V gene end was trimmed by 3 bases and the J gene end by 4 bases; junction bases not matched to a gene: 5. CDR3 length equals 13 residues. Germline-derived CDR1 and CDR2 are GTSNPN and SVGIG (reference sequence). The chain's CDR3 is CAWSAGGGYEQYF. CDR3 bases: TGTGCCTGGAGCGCAGGGGGCGGTTACGAGCAGTACTTC.